This T cell receptor (beta chain) was recovered during a study of cytomegalovirus exposure and HLA in healthy donors (dated by TCRdb to the late 2010s). Describing the broader study: An earlier analysis of roughly 610 of the donors reported 276 Gb of sequence data and roughly 120 million unique TCR beta sequences obtained from 180 million or so T cells. The study used immunosequencing to profile the T cell repertoires of 600 to 850 subjects and linked those repertoires to cytomegalovirus serostatus. To decide whether each TCR beta V gene segment behaved as functional or pseudogenic, an earlier analysis of some 600 of the donors relied on high-throughput TCR beta sequencing. Every discovery cohort repertoire had been produced on one sequencing platform. A later analysis re-examined previously published TCR beta repertoires from just over 650 donors and added high-resolution HLA genotyping to investigate patterns of TCR occurrence. Typing coverage differed by locus: A, B, C, DRB1 and DQB1 were typed in roughly 620-630 donors, DQA1 in about 560, DPA1 in 600 to 610, and DPB1 in just under 480. Among about 360 genotyped donors of the cohort, an average of about 240,000 unique TCR beta nucleotide sequences were sequenced per donor, 15% to 20% of them non-productive. The aim of the study was to test whether cataloging public T cell receptors could identify signatures of past pathogen exposure. Several DR-DQ haplotypes were treated as single units for association and clustering because of strong linkage in the cohort. High-throughput TCR immunosequencing, statistical association of individual TCRs with disease status, and machine learning were combined to predict cytomegalovirus infection status. A later genetic analysis took genome-wide SNP genotypes for about three fifths of the 666 donors and used that subset as a discovery cohort. HLA typing covered class I and class II loci at four-digit resolution. The later analysis used no new phenotypic data to find candidate immune exposures, relying instead on TCR beta sequences and their occurrence across donors. In addition to the first cohort of 650 to 800 subjects, a separate validation cohort of under 150 different subjects was used. Alongside the repertoire data, information on donor age, sex, ethnicity and CMV serostatus was compiled. Roughly 300 gigabases of sequencing data and roughly 80 million unique TCR sequences made up an early release that covered 500 to 650 HLA-typed donors. The genetic ancestry cluster associated with self-reported Caucasian donors included 65% to 90% of the approximately 400 genotyped donors. Overall results and qualifications from the work: According to the authors, the approach could potentially be generalized to other disease states and immunological phenotypes. A cluster of highly shared sequence variants was judged likely to be a technical artifact of the sequencing pipeline. Across donors, most TCR sequences were observed very rarely, whereas some public TCRs were present in many individuals. A few of the identified cytomegalovirus-associated TCR beta chains were confirmed in vitro to be specific for cytomegalovirus antigens. Broadly in line with IMGT annotations, most TCR beta V segments showed up in productive rearrangements about 87% or about 30% of the time in an earlier analysis of approximately 640 of the donors. When HLA alleles, especially DR and DQ, strongly co-occurred, attributing TCR associations to individual alleles was difficult. In a later analysis, the rate of TCR association differed among HLA loci, with DRB1 alleles having the most associated TCRs and HLA-C alleles having the fewest. A later analysis reported that several top co-occurrence clusters appeared linked to parvovirus B19, influenza, CMV and Epstein-Barr virus. A further reported finding was that TCR beta sequences accurately predicted the HLA-A and HLA-B alleles for most subjects in the first cohort. The cohort was sequenced for TCR beta chains only, and without alpha or paired-chain data the features that could be detected were limited. Linkage disequilibrium might explain the correlated functional status among segregating V segments, but an unknown experimental factor could not be ruled out. The only immune exposure information available for the cohort was CMV serostatus. In a later analysis, HLA-associated TCR beta chains showed more clonal expansion and lower generation probabilities than non-associated chains that were equally common. Cytomegalovirus status was reported to be diagnosed by the classifier with high specificity and sensitivity in both the original and validation cohorts. The study gave a list of about 150 TCR beta chains associated with cytomegalovirus. According to a later analysis, most CMV-associated TCR beta chains appeared to be HLA-restricted, and the HLA associations seemed to be driven largely by CMV exposure. The earlier analysis of approximately 590 of the donors excluded fewer than 20 rarely observed V segments, including chromosome 9 orphons, because counts were too low. HLA typing was unavailable for some donors at each locus, so association tests used only the typed subset. A later genetic analysis associated a missense DCLRE1C variant with V-gene and J-gene trimming of TCR beta chains, and an independent cohort replicated the association. Some IMGT-functional V segments, including TRBV6-2 and TRBV6-3, could not be told apart with the 87-base-pair reads, so those segments were excluded. Compared with the 666-donor mean, donors in an Asian-associated ancestry cluster had fewer N-insertions in productive TCRs, according to a later genetic analysis. The presence/absence analyses assumed that sequencing depth was roughly uniform across donors, and that assumption may not be true. Specific HLA alleles were associated with 15,000 to 20,000 TCR beta sequences at a false discovery rate of 0.05 in a later analysis.

The library was made by the immunoSEQ multiplex PCR assay. For the multiplex PCR, a mixture combining 60 forward primers for TCR Vbeta segments and 13 reverse primers for TCR Jbeta segments was used. The CDR3 region of rearranged TCR beta genes was amplified from genomic DNA by a multiplex PCR assay. The Illumina HiSeq System was used to sequence the amplified TCR beta libraries as 87-base-pair reads. The authors' pipeline ran thus. A later analysis counted tens of millions of unique TCR beta chains across the 700 or so repertoires, and around 12 million of these chains were shared by at least two donors. Raw reads were error-corrected and collapsed into unique sequences by a nearest-neighbor algorithm in which closely related sequences were merged to remove PCR and sequencing errors. V, D and J gene segments were assigned by aligning CDR3 sequences to IMGT reference sequences. Each retained sequence needed at least a six-nucleotide match to both a V gene segment and a J gene segment. Rearrangements were classified as productive when the CDR3 lacked stop codons and remained in frame with V and J, and all other rearrangements were classified as non-productive. CDR3 was defined according to IMGT convention as the region running from the second conserved V-encoded cysteine to the conserved J-encoded phenylalanine. The earlier analysis of 450 to 750 of the donors excluded any sequence lacking an unambiguous match to a single V gene segment. An earlier analysis of a few hundred of the donors classified V segments as functional when productive rearrangements were above 56.7% and as segregating when the standard deviation between donors was above 5%. A statistical classification framework was built to diagnose cytomegalovirus status from the catalog of TCR beta chain sequences. V and J gene assignment, in a later analysis, came from comparing TCR nucleotide sequences with IMGT/GENE-DB human TR gene sequences. The TCRdist pipeline was used in a later analysis to assign CDR3 sequences and most-parsimonious VDJ recombination scenarios. In a later analysis, every TCR beta chain was defined by the combination of its CDR3 amino acid sequence and its V-gene family, and reads without a unique V-gene family were dropped. As a way to deal with suspected cross-contamination and a sequencing artifact, a later analysis dropped over 550 nucleotide sequences that were highly shared and had low generation probability. A later analysis calculated a clonal expansion index for each public chain from normalized within-repertoire ranks of inferred template counts. Generation probabilities in a later analysis came from a VDJ recombination model fitted to out-of-frame rearrangements, and those results were checked against IGoR. In a later analysis, TCR-TCR, TCR-HLA and TCR-CMV co-occurrence was scored with hypergeometric tests, and a repertoire-size bias correction was applied to TCR pairs. To estimate false discovery rates, a later analysis permuted the HLA or CMV assignments 20 times. In a later analysis, co-occurring TCRs were grouped using DBSCAN, and TCRdist sequence similarity was added for clustering within HLA-allele-positive subsets. Repertoires with fewer than 30,000 or more than 120,000 public chains were left out of co-occurrence clustering, as were several repertoires with anomalous nucleotide sharing. TCRdb's version of the immuneACCESS table is confined to in-frame rearrangements and falls short of the full clone set. An unresolved V gene accounts for under half of the shortfall where checked; the remainder is of unknown origin. V, J and clone size are those of that table, while D and trimming were read from the DNA. The sample data list 130,000 or so clones, and 65% to 80% of these were observed just once. The ten biggest clones cover roughly 3.1% of the sample.

From the germline V gene (reference sequence), CDR1 is PRHDT and CDR2 is FYEKMQ. Taken from cysteine to phenylalanine, the CDR3 has 15 residues. CDR3 DNA is the only sequence kept; it has 45 bases, read in frame from the first base. Trimming removed 0 bases from V and 5 bases from J, leaving 13 bases between the germline ends. About this clone: There is no known antigen for this receptor. Base qualities were left out, and no much larger clone turns up one base away.

The cohort comprised some 730 healthy bone marrow donors. All cohort members were sampled while nominally healthy, although unrecorded immune exposures were likely present. The donor was CMV seronegative and was included in the group of a few hundred seronegative cohort members. Every donor gave a peripheral blood sample, and the peripheral blood mononuclear cells from that sample were used for TCR beta sequencing. Genomic DNA was extracted from the blood cell samples with the Qiagen DNeasy Blood Extraction Kit. The origin of this receptor is a man under 40 in good health and CMV-seronegative. This sequence uses TRBV13 and TRBJ1-1, with the D gene uncertain. The sequenced sample consisted of PBMCs. The CDR3: CASSLGPVSGTEAFF. At the DNA level, the sequence is TGTGCCAGCAGCTTAGGCCCAGTTTCGGGGACTGAAGCTTTCTTT.